Listed below are T cell receptor beta chains from one sample, sequenced in a study of T cells in Graves' hyperthyroidism and ophthalmopathy. MiXCR, run by TCRdb on the multiplex PCR reads, gives a single entry per CDR3 protein. The data show over 450,000 distinct CDR3 sequences, more than 15% seen once. Sequences were obtained from blood. The receptor set was obtained from a woman younger than 35 with Graves' ophthalmopathy. Each CDR3 is given with its conserved first and last residue. D genes are given only for firm matches. Only some rows state a clone size, as once, few, many or a class for expanded clones.

CDR3aa,CDR3nt,j_gene,d_gene,v_gene,abundance
CASSLEGQGARTGELFF,TGTGCCAGCAGCTTGGAAGGACAGGGGGCGAGGACCGGGGAGCTGTTTTTT,TRBJ2-2,TRBD1,TRBV7-3,many
CASSLGGLETQYF,TGTGCCAGCAGTTTAGGGGGTTTAGAGACCCAGTACTTC,TRBJ2-5,NA,TRBV28,NA
CASSQDPNGGGSEQFF,TGCGCCAGCAGCCAAGATCCTAACGGCGGCGGGAGTGAGCAGTTCTTC,TRBJ2-1,TRBD2,TRBV4-3,NA
CAISESSYTRTGSGNEQYF,TGTGCCATCAGTGAGTCGTCTTATACCCGGACAGGGTCTGGGAACGAGCAGTACTTC,TRBJ2-7,TRBD1,TRBV10-3,many
CASSPMALETQYF,TGCGCCAGCAGCCCGATGGCTCTAGAGACCCAGTACTTC,TRBJ2-5,NA,TRBV5-1,few
CSVRDRGQGNYGYTF,TGCAGCGTTCGTGATAGGGGACAGGGGAACTATGGCTACACCTTC,TRBJ1-2,TRBD1,TRBV29-1,NA
CSARDEGAGRMDTIYF,TGCAGTGCTAGAGATGAGGGGGCGGGGAGGATGGACACCATATATTTT,TRBJ1-3,TRBD1,TRBV20-1,NA
CASSTPSTGQETQYF,TGTGCCAGCAGCACTCCCTCGACAGGGCAAGAGACCCAGTACTTC,TRBJ2-5,TRBD1,TRBV11-2,NA
CASSQEGGYTF,TGCGCCAGCAGCCAAGAGGGGGGCTACACCTTC,TRBJ1-2,NA,TRBV4-1,many
CASSLVQNQPQHF,TGTGCCAGCAGCCTCGTCCAAAATCAGCCCCAGCATTTT,TRBJ1-5,NA,TRBV28,NA
CASSPQVNPGANVLTF,TGTGCCAGCAGCCCACAGGTAAACCCCGGGGCCAACGTCCTGACTTTC,TRBJ2-6,NA,TRBV9,NA
CASSEGLNEQFF,TGTGCCAGCAGTGAAGGTCTAAATGAGCAGTTCTTC,TRBJ2-1,NA,TRBV2,many
CASSHPEGPSGNTIYF,TGTGCCAGCAGCCATCCGGAGGGGCCCTCTGGAAACACCATATATTTT,TRBJ1-3,NA,TRBV7-9,NA
CAWEVGLSSRTERNQPQHF,TGTGCCTGGGAGGTCGGCCTCTCAAGCAGGACTGAACGCAATCAGCCCCAGCATTTT,TRBJ1-5,NA,TRBV30,once
CASSDDSGGAVASNEQFF,TGTGCCAGCAGTGACGATAGTGGGGGGGCTGTAGCGAGTAATGAGCAGTTCTTC,TRBJ2-1,NA,TRBV2,many
CAWTGAGATDTQYF,TGTGCCTGGACGGGAGCGGGGGCCACAGATACGCAGTATTTT,TRBJ2-3,TRBD2,TRBV30,few
CASSPKDRDDEKLFF,TGTGCCAGCTCACCCAAGGACAGGGATGATGAAAAACTGTTTTTT,TRBJ1-4,TRBD1,TRBV18,many
CSAWRLEYTGELFF,TGCAGTGCTTGGCGGTTGGAGTACACCGGGGAGCTGTTTTTT,TRBJ2-2,NA,TRBV20-1,few
CASPRGGNTEAFF,TGTGCCTCCCCGAGAGGGGGAAACACTGAAGCTTTCTTT,TRBJ1-1,NA,TRBV30,many
CASSFGASEQFF,TGTGCCAGCAGTTTCGGGGCCAGTGAGCAGTTCTTC,TRBJ2-1,NA,TRBV27,NA
CASSQERREYNEQFF,TGCGCCAGCAGCCAAGAAAGGAGGGAATACAATGAGCAGTTCTTC,TRBJ2-1,NA,TRBV4-3,NA
CAWSRDGSSYNSPLHF,TGTGCCTGGAGCCGGGACGGCAGCTCCTATAATTCACCCCTCCACTTT,TRBJ1-6,NA,TRBV30,many
CASNTGVRETGELVF,TGTGCCAGTAACACAGGGGTGAGGGAAACCGGGGAGCTGGTTTTT,TRBJ2-2,TRBD1,TRBV28,NA
CASSYSPLETGELFF,TGTGCCAGCAGTTATTCCCCCCTAGAGACCGGGGAGCTGTTTTTT,TRBJ2-2,NA,TRBV6-2/TRBV6-3,few
CASSDRDSNSPLHF,TGTGCCAGCAGCGACCGGGACAGTAATTCACCCCTCCACTTT,TRBJ1-6,TRBD1,TRBV9,few
CASSYFLGTPNNQPQHF,TGTGCCAGCAGTTATTTCCTAGGGACACCAAACAATCAGCCCCAGCATTTT,TRBJ1-5,NA,TRBV28,many
CASFGGGGYTEAFF,TGTGCCAGCTTCGGGGGGGGGGGGTACACTGAAGCTTTCTTT,TRBJ1-1,NA,TRBV12-3/TRBV12-4,few
CASSLYLYSDRTFSYEQYF,TGTGCCAGCAGCTTATACCTTTACAGCGACCGAACTTTCTCCTACGAGCAGTACTTC,TRBJ2-7,NA,TRBV7-9,few
CASSPETGANTEAFF,TGCGCCAGCAGCCCGGAAACAGGGGCGAACACTGAAGCTTTCTTT,TRBJ1-1,TRBD1,TRBV5-1,many
CSVEDLSDSYEQYF,TGCAGCGTTGAAGATCTGTCAGACTCCTACGAGCAGTACTTC,TRBJ2-7,NA,TRBV29-1,NA
CASSPILAGVEQYF,TGTGCCAGCAGCCCCATACTAGCGGGAGTTGAGCAGTACTTC,TRBJ2-7,TRBD2,TRBV28,many
CASSLDGPQYGYTF,TGCGCCAGCAGCTTGGATGGACCCCAATATGGCTACACCTTC,TRBJ1-2,NA,TRBV5-1,few
CASSPGTIPQHF,TGTGCCAGCAGCCCCGGGACGATCCCCCAGCATTTT,TRBJ1-5,NA,TRBV28,few
CASSPPSVGKTYEQYF,TGTGCCAGCAGTCCTCCGAGCGTGGGGAAGACCTACGAGCAGTACTTC,TRBJ2-7,NA,TRBV28,many
CASSRDLSGGGEQYF,TGTGCCAGCAGCCGCGACCTCTCCGGGGGCGGCGAGCAGTACTTC,TRBJ2-7,NA,TRBV6-1,NA
CASSLVGGGAVGEQFF,TGTGCCAGCAGCTTAGTGGGCGGGGGGGCGGTTGGTGAGCAGTTCTTC,TRBJ2-1,TRBD2,TRBV11-2,NA
CASSFNSPYGYTF,TGTGCCAGCAGTTTTAATTCACCCTATGGCTACACCTTC,TRBJ1-2,NA,TRBV28,many